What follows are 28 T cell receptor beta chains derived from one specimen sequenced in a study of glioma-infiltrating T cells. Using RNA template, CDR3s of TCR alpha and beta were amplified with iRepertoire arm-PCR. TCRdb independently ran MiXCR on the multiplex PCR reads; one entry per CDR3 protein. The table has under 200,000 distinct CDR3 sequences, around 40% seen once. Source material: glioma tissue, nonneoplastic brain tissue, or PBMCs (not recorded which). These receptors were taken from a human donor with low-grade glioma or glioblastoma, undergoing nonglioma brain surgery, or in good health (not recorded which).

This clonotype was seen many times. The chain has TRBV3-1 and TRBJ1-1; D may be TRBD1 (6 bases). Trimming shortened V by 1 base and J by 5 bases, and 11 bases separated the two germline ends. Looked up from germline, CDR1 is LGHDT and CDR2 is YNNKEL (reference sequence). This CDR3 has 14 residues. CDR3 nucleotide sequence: TGTGCCAGCAGCCAAGGCAGGGGACGAACTGAAGCTTTCTTT. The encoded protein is CASSQGRGRTEAFF.

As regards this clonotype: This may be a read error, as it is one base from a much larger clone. CDR3 DNA sequence: TGTGCCAGCAGCTTGGACAGGGGGGGTCATGAGCAGTTCTTC. Encoded protein: CASSLDRGGHEQFF. The genes are TRBV5-4 and TRBJ2-5; D is possibly TRBD1 (8 bases). The J call may be wrong; the DNA end is better matched by TRBJ2-1. There are 14 residues in the CDR3. Germline CDR1 SGHNT, CDR2 YYREEE (reference sequence).

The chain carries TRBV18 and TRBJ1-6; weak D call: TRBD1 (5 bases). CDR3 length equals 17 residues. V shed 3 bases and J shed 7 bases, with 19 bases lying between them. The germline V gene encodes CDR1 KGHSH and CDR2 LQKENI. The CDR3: CASSPTSLGTENSPLHF. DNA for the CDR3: TGTGCCAGCTCACCCACCTCTCTCGGGACGGAAAATTCACCCCTCCACTTT.

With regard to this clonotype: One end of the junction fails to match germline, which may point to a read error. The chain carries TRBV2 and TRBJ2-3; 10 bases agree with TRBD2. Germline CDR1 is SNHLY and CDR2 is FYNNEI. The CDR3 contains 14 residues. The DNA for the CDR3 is TGTGCCAGCCGACTAGCGGGTAGCACAGATACGAAGTATTTT. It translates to CASRLAGSTDTKYF.

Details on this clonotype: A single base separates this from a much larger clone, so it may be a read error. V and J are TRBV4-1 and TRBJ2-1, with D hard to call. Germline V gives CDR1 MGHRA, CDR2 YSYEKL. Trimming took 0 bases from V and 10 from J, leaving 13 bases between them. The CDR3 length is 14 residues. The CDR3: CASSQEERLPEQFF. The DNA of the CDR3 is TGCGCCAGCAGCCAAGAGGAAAGGCTACCGGAGCAGTTCTTC.

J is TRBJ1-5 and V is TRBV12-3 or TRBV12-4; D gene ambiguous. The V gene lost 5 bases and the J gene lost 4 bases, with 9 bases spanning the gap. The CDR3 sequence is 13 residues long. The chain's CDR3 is CASSAQFNQPQHF. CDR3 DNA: TGTGCCAGCAGTGCCCAATTTAATCAGCCCCAGCATTTT.

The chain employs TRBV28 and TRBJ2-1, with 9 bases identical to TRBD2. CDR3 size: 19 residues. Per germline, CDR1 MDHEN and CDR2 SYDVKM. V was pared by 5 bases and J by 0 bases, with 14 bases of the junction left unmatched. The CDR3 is CASSPRAGGLKISYNEQFF. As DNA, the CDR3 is TGTGCCAGCAGTCCGCGAGCGGGAGGCTTAAAAATCTCCTACAATGAGCAGTTCTTC.

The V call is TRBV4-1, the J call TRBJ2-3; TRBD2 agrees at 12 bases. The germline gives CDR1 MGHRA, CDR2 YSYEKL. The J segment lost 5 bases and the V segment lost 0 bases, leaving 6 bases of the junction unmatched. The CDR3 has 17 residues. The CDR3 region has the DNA TGCGCCAGCAGCCAAGACGGTGGACTAGCGGGAATAGATACGCAGTATTTT. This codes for CASSQDGGLAGIDTQYF.

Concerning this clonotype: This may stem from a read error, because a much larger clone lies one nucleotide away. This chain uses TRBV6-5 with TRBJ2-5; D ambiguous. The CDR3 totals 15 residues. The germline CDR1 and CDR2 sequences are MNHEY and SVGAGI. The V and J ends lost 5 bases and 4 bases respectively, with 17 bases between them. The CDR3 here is CASSEIYTRRETQYF. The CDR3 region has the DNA TGTGCCAGCAGTGAAATTTACACGAGAAGAGAGACCCAGTACTTC.

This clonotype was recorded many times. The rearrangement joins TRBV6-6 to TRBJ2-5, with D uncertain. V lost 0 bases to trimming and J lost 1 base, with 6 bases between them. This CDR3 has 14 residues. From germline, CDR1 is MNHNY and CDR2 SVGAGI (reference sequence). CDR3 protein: CASSYSGPQETQYF. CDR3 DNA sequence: TGTGCCAGCAGTTACTCAGGGCCCCAAGAGACCCAGTACTTC.

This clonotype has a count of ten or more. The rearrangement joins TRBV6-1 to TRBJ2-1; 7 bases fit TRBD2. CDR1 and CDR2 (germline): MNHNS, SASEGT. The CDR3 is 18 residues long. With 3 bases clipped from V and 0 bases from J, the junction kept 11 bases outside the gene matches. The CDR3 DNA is TGTGCCAGCAGTGATCCAGTCCGGCGCGGGAGCTCCTACAATGAGCAGTTCTTC. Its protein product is CASSDPVRRGSSYNEQFF.

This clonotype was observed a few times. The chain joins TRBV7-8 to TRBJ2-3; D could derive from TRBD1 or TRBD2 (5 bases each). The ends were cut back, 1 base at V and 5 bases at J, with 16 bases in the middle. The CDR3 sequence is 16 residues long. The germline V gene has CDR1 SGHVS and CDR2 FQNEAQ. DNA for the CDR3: TGTGCCAGCAGCTTAGATCTACTAGGGGTTAAAGATACGCAGTATTTT. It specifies CASSLDLLGVKDTQYF.

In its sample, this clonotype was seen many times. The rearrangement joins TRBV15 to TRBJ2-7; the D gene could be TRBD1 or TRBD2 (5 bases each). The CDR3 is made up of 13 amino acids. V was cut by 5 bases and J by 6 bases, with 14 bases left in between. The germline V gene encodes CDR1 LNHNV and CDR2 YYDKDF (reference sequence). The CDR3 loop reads CATSLIIGAEQYF. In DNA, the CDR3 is TGTGCCACCAGCTTAATCATCGGGGCCGAGCAGTACTTC.

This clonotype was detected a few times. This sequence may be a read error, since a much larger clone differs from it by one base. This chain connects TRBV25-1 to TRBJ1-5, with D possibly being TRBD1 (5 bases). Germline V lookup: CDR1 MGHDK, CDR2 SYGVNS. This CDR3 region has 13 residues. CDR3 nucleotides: TGTGCCAGCAGTGCGGGGGATAATCAGCCCAAGCATTTT. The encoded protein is CASSAGDNQPKHF.

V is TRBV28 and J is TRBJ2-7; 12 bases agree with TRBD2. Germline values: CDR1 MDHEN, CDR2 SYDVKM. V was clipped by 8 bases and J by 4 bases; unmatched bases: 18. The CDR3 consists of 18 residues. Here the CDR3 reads CASATLLAGGWGLYEQYF. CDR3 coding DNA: TGTGCCAGCGCGACCCTCCTAGCGGGAGGGTGGGGGCTATACGAGCAGTACTTC.

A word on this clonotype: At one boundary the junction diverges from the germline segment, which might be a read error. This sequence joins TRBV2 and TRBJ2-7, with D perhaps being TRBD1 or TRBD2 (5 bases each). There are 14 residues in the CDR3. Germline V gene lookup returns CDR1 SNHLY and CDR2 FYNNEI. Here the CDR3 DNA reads TGTGCCAGCACGAGGAGGTTGACAGATTACGGGCAGTACTTC. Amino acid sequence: CASTRRLTDYGQYF.

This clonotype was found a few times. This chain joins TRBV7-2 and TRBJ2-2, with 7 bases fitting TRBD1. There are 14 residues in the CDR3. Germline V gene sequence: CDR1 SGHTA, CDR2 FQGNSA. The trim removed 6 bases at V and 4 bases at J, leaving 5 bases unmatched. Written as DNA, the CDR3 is TGTGCCAGCAGAACTACAGGGGTCACCGGGGAGCTGTTTTTT. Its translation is CASRTTGVTGELFF. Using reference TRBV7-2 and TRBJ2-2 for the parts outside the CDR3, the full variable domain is GAGVSQSPSNKVTEKGKDVELRCDPISGHTALYWYRQSLGQGLEFLIYFQGNSAPDKSGLPSDRFSAERTGGSVSTLTIQRTQQEDSAVYLCASRTTGVTGELFFGEGSRLTVL.

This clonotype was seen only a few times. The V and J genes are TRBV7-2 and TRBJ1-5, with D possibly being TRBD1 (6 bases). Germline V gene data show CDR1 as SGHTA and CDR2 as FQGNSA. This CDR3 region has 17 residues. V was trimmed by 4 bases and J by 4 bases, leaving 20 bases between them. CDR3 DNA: TGTGCCAGCAGCTCCGGGGGCTCGTCCATTAATAATCAGCCCCAGCATTTT. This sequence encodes CASSSGGSSINNQPQHF.

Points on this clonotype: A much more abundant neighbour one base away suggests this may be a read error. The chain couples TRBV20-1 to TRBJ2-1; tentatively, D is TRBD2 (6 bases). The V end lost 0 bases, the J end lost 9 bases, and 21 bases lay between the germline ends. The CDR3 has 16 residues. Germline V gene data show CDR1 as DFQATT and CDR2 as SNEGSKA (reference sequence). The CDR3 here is CSARDLLGEVLVEQFF. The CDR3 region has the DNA TGCAGTGCTAGAGATCTCTTGGGGGAGGTCCTTGTTGAGCAGTTCTTC.

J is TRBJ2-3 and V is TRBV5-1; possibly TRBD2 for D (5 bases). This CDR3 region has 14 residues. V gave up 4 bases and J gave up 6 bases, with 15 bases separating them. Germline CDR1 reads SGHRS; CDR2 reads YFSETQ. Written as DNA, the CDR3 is TGCGCCAGCAGCCTTGAGGGAAGGTCGGATACGCAGTATTTT. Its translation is CASSLEGRSDTQYF. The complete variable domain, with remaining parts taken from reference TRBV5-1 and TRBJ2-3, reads KAGVTQTPRYLIKTRGQQVTLSCSPISGHRSVSWYQQTPGQGLQFLFEYFSETQRNKGNFPGRFSGRQFSNSRSEMNVSTLELGDSALYLCASSLEGRSDTQYFGPGTRLTVL.

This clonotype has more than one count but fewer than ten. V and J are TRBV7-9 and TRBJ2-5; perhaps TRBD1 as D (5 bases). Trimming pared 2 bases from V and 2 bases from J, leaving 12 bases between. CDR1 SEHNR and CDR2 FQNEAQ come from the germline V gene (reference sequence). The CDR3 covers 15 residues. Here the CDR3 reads CASSLLDTGQETQYF. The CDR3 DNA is TGTGCCAGCAGCTTACTGGACACCGGACAAGAGACCCAGTACTTC.

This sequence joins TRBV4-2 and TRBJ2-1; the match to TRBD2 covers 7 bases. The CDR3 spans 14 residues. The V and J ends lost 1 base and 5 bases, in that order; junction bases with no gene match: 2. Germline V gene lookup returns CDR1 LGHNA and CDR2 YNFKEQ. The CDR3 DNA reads TGTGCCAGCAGCCAAGGGGACTACCACAATGAGCAGTTCTTC. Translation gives CASSQGDYHNEQFF.

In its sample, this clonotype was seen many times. The CDR3 nucleotides read TGTGCCAGCAGTTCCACCGCCGGACTCCGAGATGAAAAACTGTTTTTT. Translating gives CASSSTAGLRDEKLFF. The chain couples TRBV28 to TRBJ1-4; D not resolved. The CDR3 runs to 16 residues. V lost 4 bases and J lost 6, with 18 bases in between. Germline V CDR1 and CDR2: MDHEN, SYDVKM. Filled out from reference TRBV28 and TRBJ1-4, the complete variable domain reads DVKVTQSSRYLVKRTGEKVFLECVQDMDHENMFWYRQDPGLGLRLIYFSYDVKMKEKGDIPEGYSVSREKKERFSLILESASTNQTSMYLCASSSTAGLRDEKLFFGSGTQLSVL.

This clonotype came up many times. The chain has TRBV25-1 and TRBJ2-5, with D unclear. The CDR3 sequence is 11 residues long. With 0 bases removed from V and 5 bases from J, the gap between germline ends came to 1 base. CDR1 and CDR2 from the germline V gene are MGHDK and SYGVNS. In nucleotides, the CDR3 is TGTGCCAGCAGTGAATATGAGACCCAGTACTTC. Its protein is CASSEYETQYF.

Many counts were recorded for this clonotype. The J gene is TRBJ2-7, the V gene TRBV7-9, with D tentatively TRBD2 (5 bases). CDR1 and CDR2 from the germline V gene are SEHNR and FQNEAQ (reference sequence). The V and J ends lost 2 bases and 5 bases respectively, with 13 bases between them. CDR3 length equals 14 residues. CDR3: CASSLSGSRDEQYF. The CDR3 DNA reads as TGTGCCAGCAGCTTATCGGGATCTAGGGACGAGCAGTACTTC.

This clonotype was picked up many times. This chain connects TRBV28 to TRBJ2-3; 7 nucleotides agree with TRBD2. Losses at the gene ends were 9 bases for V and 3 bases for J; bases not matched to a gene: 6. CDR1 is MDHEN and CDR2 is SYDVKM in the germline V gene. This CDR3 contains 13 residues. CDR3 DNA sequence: TGTGCCAGTGGACTAGTACAGACAGATACGCAGTATTTT. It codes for CASGLVQTDTQYF.

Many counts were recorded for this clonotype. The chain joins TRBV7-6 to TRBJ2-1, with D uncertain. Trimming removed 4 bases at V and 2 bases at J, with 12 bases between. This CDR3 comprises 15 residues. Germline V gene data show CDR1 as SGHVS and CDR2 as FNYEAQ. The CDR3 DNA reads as TGTGCCAGCAGCTCGGGTCCGGGCGCCTACAATGAGCAGTTCTTC. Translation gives CASSSGPGAYNEQFF.

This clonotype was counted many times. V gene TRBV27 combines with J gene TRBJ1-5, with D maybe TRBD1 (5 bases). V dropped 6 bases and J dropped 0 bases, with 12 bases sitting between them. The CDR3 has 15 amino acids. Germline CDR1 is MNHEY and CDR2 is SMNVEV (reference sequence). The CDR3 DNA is TGTGCCAGCAGCGGACGGGGACTTAGCAATCAGCCCCAGCATTTT. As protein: CASSGRGLSNQPQHF.